This T cell receptor beta chain was retrieved from a study of T cell responses to AZD1222 COVID-19 vaccine. Assay used: immunoSEQ multiplex PCR; TCRdb lists only in-frame clones, some missing. The profile shows some 61,000 clones, about 88% of them singletons. V dropped 0 bases and J dropped 8 bases, with 19 bases sitting between them. The germline CDR1 and CDR2 sequences are LGHNA and YSLEER. This CDR3 comprises 16 residues. The TCR comes from an adult in good health. This chain joins TRBV4-3 and TRBJ1-2; D is ambiguous. The material sequenced was peripheral blood, taken on day 0 of AZD1222 vaccination. The CDR3 region has the DNA TGCGCCAGCAGCCAAGACCCCCCACCCACTGGGGAAGGCTACACCTTC. This encodes CASSQDPPPTGEGYTF.